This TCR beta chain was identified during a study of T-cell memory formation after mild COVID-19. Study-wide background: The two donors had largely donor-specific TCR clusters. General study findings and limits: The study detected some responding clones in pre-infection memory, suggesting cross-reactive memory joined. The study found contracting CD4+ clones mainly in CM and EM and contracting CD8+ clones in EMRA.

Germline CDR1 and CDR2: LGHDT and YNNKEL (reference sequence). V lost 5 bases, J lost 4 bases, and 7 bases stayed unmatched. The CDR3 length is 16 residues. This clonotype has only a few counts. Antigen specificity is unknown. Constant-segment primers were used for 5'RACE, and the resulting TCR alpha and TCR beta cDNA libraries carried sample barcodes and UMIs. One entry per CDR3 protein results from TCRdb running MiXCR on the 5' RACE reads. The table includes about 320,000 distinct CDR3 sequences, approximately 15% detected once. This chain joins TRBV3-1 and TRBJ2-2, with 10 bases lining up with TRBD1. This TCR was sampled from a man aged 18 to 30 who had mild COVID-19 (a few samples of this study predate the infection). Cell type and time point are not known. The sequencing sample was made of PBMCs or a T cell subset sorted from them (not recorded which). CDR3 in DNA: TGTGCCAGCAGCGGGACAGGGGTCGGAGGCACCGGGGAGCTGTTTTTT. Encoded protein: CASSGTGVGGTGELFF.